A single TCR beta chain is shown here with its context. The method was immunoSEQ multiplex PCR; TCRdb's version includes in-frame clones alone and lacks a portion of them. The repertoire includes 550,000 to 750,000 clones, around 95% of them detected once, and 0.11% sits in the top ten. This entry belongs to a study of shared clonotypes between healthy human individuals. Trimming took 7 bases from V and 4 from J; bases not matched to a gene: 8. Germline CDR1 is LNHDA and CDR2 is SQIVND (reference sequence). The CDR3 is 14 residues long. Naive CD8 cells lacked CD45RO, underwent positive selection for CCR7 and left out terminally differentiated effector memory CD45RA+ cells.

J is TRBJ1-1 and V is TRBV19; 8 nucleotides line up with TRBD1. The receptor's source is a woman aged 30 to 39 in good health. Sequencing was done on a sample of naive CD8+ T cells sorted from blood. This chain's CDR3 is CASTLRTGGTEAFF. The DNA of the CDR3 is TGTGCCAGTACCCTACGAACAGGGGGCACTGAAGCTTTCTTT.